A selection of T cell receptor beta chains follows, all from one sample in a study of blood T cell repertoires in COVID-19. Assay: immunoSEQ multiplex PCR; the TCRdb copy retains only in-frame clones and omits some. This repertoire shows about 350,000 clones, approximately 89% found once; its top ten account for more than 3%. Sample: peripheral blood. These receptors all come from a woman between 18 and 29 years old who had recovered from COVID-19. CDR3s include the opening cysteine and the closing phenylalanine or tryptophan. A D gene is named only where the DNA matches it firmly. Clone size is given for some rows only: seen once, a few or many times, or a class if the clone is expanded.

clone size	D gene	J gene	V gene	CDR3 protein	CDR3 DNA
NA	TRBD2	TRBJ2-1	TRBV6-4	CASSDSSGSYNEQFF	TGTGCCAGCAGTGACTCTAGCGGGAGTTACAATGAGCAGTTCTTC
NA	NA	TRBJ2-3	TRBV13	CASSLVQGSTDTQYF	TGTGCCAGCAGCTTAGTGCAGGGTAGCACAGATACGCAGTATTTT
NA	NA	TRBJ1-1	TRBV6-5	CASSTRYPNTEAFF	TGTGCCAGCAGTACGCGGTACCCGAACACTGAAGCTTTCTTT
NA	NA	TRBJ2-1	TRBV20-1	CSASGQDNEQFF	TGCAGTGCTAGTGGGCAGGACAATGAGCAGTTCTTC
NA	NA	TRBJ1-2	TRBV19	CASTDPDSYPNYGYTF	TGTGCCAGTACCGATCCGGACAGCTATCCTAACTATGGCTACACCTTC
NA	TRBD1	TRBJ2-1	TRBV4-3	CASSRSQGEPYNEQFF	TGCGCCAGCAGCCGTTCACAGGGGGAGCCCTACAATGAGCAGTTCTTC
NA	NA	TRBJ2-2	TRBV10-2	CASSESRTGELFF	TGCGCCAGCAGTGAGTCGAGGACCGGGGAGCTGTTTTTT
NA	NA	TRBJ2-5	TRBV11-2	CASSEERTSMAQYF	TGTGCCAGCAGCGAGGAGCGTACCTCCATGGCCCAGTACTTC
NA	TRBD2	TRBJ2-1	TRBV4-1	CASSQIPGTSGRVGGEQFF	TGCGCCAGCAGCCAGATCCCCGGGACTAGCGGGAGGGTTGGCGGTGAGCAGTTCTTC
NA	NA	TRBJ1-2	TRBV25-1	CASSGGWGGGYTF	TGTGCCAGCAGTGGGGGCTGGGGTGGCGGCTACACCTTC
few	TRBD1	TRBJ2-5	TRBV5-1	CASSGGTGEETQYF	TGCGCCAGCAGCGGCGGGACAGGGGAAGAGACCCAGTACTTC
NA	TRBD2	TRBJ2-1	TRBV9	CASSVSSGTSYFDEQFF	TGTGCCAGCAGCGTATCTTCCGGGACTAGCTATTTCGATGAGCAGTTCTTC
NA	TRBD1	TRBJ2-2	TRBV19	CASSIVGLGGVELFF	TGTGCCAGTAGTATAGTTGGGCTAGGGGGCGTGGAGCTGTTTTTT
NA	NA	TRBJ1-2	TRBV27	CASSPQPGTSTYGYTF	TGTGCCAGCAGCCCCCAACCCGGGACATCGACCTATGGCTACACCTTC
NA	TRBD1	TRBJ1-2	TRBV6-6	CASSSQDRGRSYTF	TGTGCCAGCAGTTCCCAAGACAGGGGGAGGAGCTACACCTTC
NA	TRBD2	TRBJ2-1	TRBV25-1	CASSAASGIQNEQFF	TGTGCCAGCAGTGCAGCTAGCGGGATACAAAATGAGCAGTTCTTC
NA	NA	TRBJ2-5	TRBV5-1	CASSEGSGYQETQYF	TGCGCCAGCAGCGAGGGCAGCGGATATCAAGAGACCCAGTACTTC
NA	NA	TRBJ2-1	TRBV30	CAWSPKFGEGVGEQFF	TGTGCCTGGAGCCCAAAGTTCGGGGAGGGGGTCGGTGAGCAGTTCTTC
once	NA	TRBJ2-1	TRBV7-2	CASSNMRGPYNEQFF	TGTGCCAGCAGCAATATGCGGGGACCCTACAATGAGCAGTTCTTC
NA	NA	TRBJ2-5	TRBV11-3	CASSLEGGIGTQYF	TGTGCCAGCAGCTTAGAAGGAGGCATCGGGACCCAGTACTTC
NA	NA	TRBJ2-3	TRBV11-3	CASSLVVGPAADTQYF	TGTGCCAGCAGCTTAGTCGTAGGGCCAGCGGCAGATACGCAGTATTTT
NA	TRBD1	TRBJ1-4	TRBV11-3	CASSSPLRQGAATNEKLFF	TGTGCCAGCAGCTCCCCACTTAGACAGGGGGCGGCGACTAATGAAAAACTGTTTTTT
NA	TRBD1	TRBJ1-1	TRBV6-2/TRBV6-3	CASSPWTGSTMNTEAFF	TGTGCCAGCAGCCCATGGACAGGCTCCACCATGAACACTGAAGCTTTCTTT
NA	TRBD1	TRBJ1-2	TRBV7-2	CASSRDRRTNYGYTF	TGTGCCAGCAGCAGGGACAGGCGGACGAACTATGGCTACACCTTC
NA	NA	TRBJ1-5	TRBV5-5	CASSFEEGMANQPQHF	TGTGCCAGCAGCTTTGAGGAGGGGATGGCGAATCAGCCCCAGCATTTT
NA	TRBD1	TRBJ1-5	TRBV29-1	CSVIMGQGDQPQHF	TGCAGCGTTATAATGGGACAGGGGGATCAGCCCCAGCATTTT
NA	NA	TRBJ1-1	TRBV30	CAWSGDMNTEAFF	TGTGCCTGGAGTGGAGACATGAACACTGAAGCTTTCTTT
NA	NA	TRBJ1-1	TRBV12-5	CASGSSGNTEAFF	TGTGCTAGTGGCTCCTCAGGGAACACTGAAGCTTTCTTT
NA	TRBD1	TRBJ1-2	TRBV9	CASSAGQGVFYGYTF	TGTGCCAGCAGCGCCGGACAGGGGGTGTTCTATGGCTACACCTTC
NA	TRBD1	TRBJ1-6	TRBV19	CASREGQGPYNSPLHF	TGTGCCAGTAGGGAAGGACAGGGGCCATATAATTCACCCCTCCACTTT
NA	TRBD2	TRBJ2-1	TRBV4-3	CASSQELTGGGYNEQFF	TGCGCCAGCAGCCAAGAGTTAACGGGAGGGGGGTACAATGAGCAGTTCTTC
NA	NA	TRBJ2-2	TRBV5-8	CASSPDTGELFF	TGTGCCAGCAGCCCCGACACCGGGGAGCTGTTTTTT
NA	TRBD1	TRBJ2-2	TRBV7-2	CASSSGTGSLGELFF	TGTGCCAGCAGCTCCGGGACAGGTAGCCTCGGGGAGCTGTTTTTT